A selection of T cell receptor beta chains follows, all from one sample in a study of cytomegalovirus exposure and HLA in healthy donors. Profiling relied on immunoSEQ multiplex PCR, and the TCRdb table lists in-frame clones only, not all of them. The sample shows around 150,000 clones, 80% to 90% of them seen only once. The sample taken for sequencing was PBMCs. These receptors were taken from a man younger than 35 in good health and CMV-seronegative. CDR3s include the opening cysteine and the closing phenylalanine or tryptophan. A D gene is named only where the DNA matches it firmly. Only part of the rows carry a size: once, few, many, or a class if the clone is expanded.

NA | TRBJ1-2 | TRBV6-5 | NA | CASSSEVLNYGYTF | TGTGCCAGCAGCTCCGAGGTTCTCAACTATGGCTACACCTTC
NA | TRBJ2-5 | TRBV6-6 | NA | CASSPIGQLKTQYF | TGTGCCAGCAGCCCCATTGGGCAGTTAAAGACCCAGTACTTC
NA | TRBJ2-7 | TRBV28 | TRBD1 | CASSLLSGQGAYEQYF | TGTGCCAGCAGTTTATTAAGCGGACAGGGGGCCTACGAGCAGTACTTC
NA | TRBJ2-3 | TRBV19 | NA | CAPPVAQYF | TGTGCCCCCCCAGTGGCGCAGTATTTT
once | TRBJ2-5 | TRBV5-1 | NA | CASSLAEGAQYF | TGCGCCAGCAGCTTGGCCGAGGGGGCCCAGTACTTC
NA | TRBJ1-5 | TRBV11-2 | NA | CASSLAGINQPQHF | TGTGCCAGCAGCTTAGCGGGGATCAATCAGCCCCAGCATTTT
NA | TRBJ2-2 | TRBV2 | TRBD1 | CASSWETGMNTGELFF | TGTGCCAGCAGTTGGGAGACAGGGATGAACACCGGGGAGCTGTTTTTT
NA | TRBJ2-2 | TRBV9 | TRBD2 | CASSAPGLASTGELFF | TGTGCCAGCAGCGCCCCGGGACTAGCTAGCACCGGGGAGCTGTTTTTT
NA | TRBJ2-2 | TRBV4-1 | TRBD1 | CASSQGDRVTGELFF | TGCGCCAGCAGCCAGGGAGACAGGGTCACCGGGGAGCTGTTTTTT
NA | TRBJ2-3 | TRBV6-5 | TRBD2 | CASTRTSGGTDTQYF | TGTGCCAGCACTAGGACTAGCGGGGGCACAGATACGCAGTATTTT
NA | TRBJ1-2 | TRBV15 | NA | CATSTGGTPAAGYTF | TGTGCCACCAGCACCGGAGGGACCCCGGCGGCTGGCTACACCTTC